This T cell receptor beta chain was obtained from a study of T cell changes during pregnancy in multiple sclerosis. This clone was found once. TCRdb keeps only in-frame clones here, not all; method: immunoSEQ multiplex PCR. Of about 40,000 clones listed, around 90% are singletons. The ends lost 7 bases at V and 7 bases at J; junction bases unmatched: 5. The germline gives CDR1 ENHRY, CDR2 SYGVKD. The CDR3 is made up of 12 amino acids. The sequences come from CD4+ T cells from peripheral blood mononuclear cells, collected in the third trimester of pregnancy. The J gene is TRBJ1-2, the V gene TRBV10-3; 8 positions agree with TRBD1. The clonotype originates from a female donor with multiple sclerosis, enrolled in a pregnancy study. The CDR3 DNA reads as TGTGCCATCACCGGACAGGGAAGTGGCTACACCTTC. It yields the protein CAITGQGSGYTF.